This TCR beta chain stems from a study of somatic mutations in cytotoxic T cells in rheumatoid arthritis. Findings and caveats of the study: Healthy controls showed no age-related rise in CD8+ clonality, whereas rheumatoid arthritis patients did. Relative to age-matched healthy controls, rheumatoid arthritis patients did not differ significantly in CD8+ T-cell clonality.

The table came from immunoSEQ multiplex PCR; TCRdb's copy has only in-frame clones and leaves some out. The data show about 25,000 clones, with roughly 82% seen just once and around 5% held by the top ten. V dropped 1 base and J dropped 7 bases, with 19 bases sitting between them. The V gene's germline CDR1 is SGHAT and CDR2 FQNNGV. This CDR3 region has 16 residues. As for this clone: The antigen is not known.

The source material was CD8+ T cells sorted from blood. The chain has TRBV11-2 and TRBJ1-2; D uncertain. This TCR was sampled from a man aged 45-65 years in good health. The CDR3 nucleotides read TGTGCCAGCAGCTTAGTTCGGGAATCTCTAGCCCGTGGCTACACCTTC. As protein: CASSLVRESLARGYTF.